The 21 T cell receptor beta chains below all came from one sample that was sequenced in a study of OX40 agonist ivuxolimab in advanced cancers. The library was made by the immunoSEQ multiplex PCR assay. TCRdb carries this immuneACCESS record with in-frame sequences only. Its versions omit some clonotypes, under half of them owing to an unresolved V gene in the studies checked, with the rest unexplained. The sample has tens of thousands of clones on record, about nine tenths of them singletons. More than 0.8% of the sample lies in the top ten. The sample was CD4+ or CD8+ T cells sorted from blood, taken in a trial of the OX40 agonist ivuxolimab. All receptors come from an adult with an advanced solid tumor such as melanoma, head and neck, liver or kidney cancer.

The CDR3 DNA reads as TGTGCCAGCAGCTTAGCGTTCGGACAGGGGGTCAATGAGCAGTTCTTC. Amino acids: CASSLAFGQGVNEQFF. This chain links TRBV7-2 with TRBJ2-1, with 10 bases aligning to TRBD1. Germline V lookup: CDR1 SGHTA, CDR2 FQGNSA. The CDR3 totals 16 residues. The J segment lost 6 bases and the V segment lost 0 bases, leaving 5 bases of the junction unmatched.

J is TRBJ2-3 and V is TRBV11-2; 7 bases agree with TRBD2. Unmatched junction bases numbered 18, after V lost 5 bases and J lost 1 base. This CDR3 has 19 amino acids. Germline CDR1 and CDR2: SGHAT and FQNNGV. CDR3 sequence reads: CASSPPGAGELRRTDTQYF. For the CDR3, the DNA is TGTGCCAGCAGCCCCCCCGGCGCGGGAGAGTTGAGGCGCACAGATACGCAGTATTTT.

The chain employs TRBV5-1 and TRBJ1-1; D gene unclear. This CDR3 has 11 residues. The ends were cut back, 3 bases at V and 1 base at J, with 1 base in the middle. Germline-derived CDR1 and CDR2 are SGHRS and YFSETQ. For the CDR3, the DNA is TGCGCCAGCAGCTCGAACACTGAAGCTTTCTTT. Its protein product is CASSSNTEAFF.

CDR3 region: CASTGAGGTDTQYF. The CDR3 DNA reads as TGTGCCAGCACCGGGGCAGGGGGCACAGATACGCAGTATTTT. This rearrangement joins TRBV13 to TRBJ2-3; TRBD1 is a possible D gene (6 bases). The V gene lost 7 bases and the J gene lost 1 base, with 12 bases spanning the gap. Germline-derived CDR1 and CDR2 are PRHDT and FYEKMQ (reference sequence). The CDR3 runs to 14 residues.

The rearrangement uses TRBV6-6 and TRBJ2-1, with TRBD2 matching 10 bases. Germline V gene sequence: CDR1 MNHNY, CDR2 SVGAGI (reference sequence). Losses at the gene ends were 8 bases for V and 4 bases for J; bases not matched to a gene: 5. This CDR3 comprises 14 residues. The CDR3, as DNA: TGTGCCAGCGCCCCTAGCGGGGGTTACAATGAGCAGTTCTTC. Amino acids: CASAPSGGYNEQFF.

This rearrangement joins TRBV5-1 to TRBJ1-4, with D maybe TRBD1 (6 bases). Trimming stripped 4 bases from V and 8 bases from J, with 18 bases between. The V gene's germline CDR1 is SGHRS and CDR2 YFSETQ. The length of the CDR3 is 15 residues. Here the CDR3 reads CASSLTTGPGEKLFF. CDR3 DNA: TGCGCCAGCAGCCTGACGACAGGACCGGGGGAAAAACTGTTTTTT.

This clone was picked up one time. The chain recombines TRBV9 with TRBJ2-7; D uncertain. The germline V gene has CDR1 SGDLS and CDR2 YYNGEE. The CDR3 totals 13 residues. The ends were cut back, 0 bases at V and 7 bases at J, with 11 bases in the middle. The CDR3 DNA reads as TGTGCCAGCAGCGTAGGGCCGGGTGAGGAGCAGTACTTC. This sequence encodes CASSVGPGEEQYF.

The table lists this clone with a count of one. V is TRBV19 and J is TRBJ1-3; D unresolved. V was cut by 4 bases and J by 0 bases, with 10 bases left in between. The CDR3 runs 15 residues. Germline V CDR1 and CDR2: LNHDA, SQIVND (reference sequence). CDR3 DNA: TGTGCCAGTAGTACGGACGTATACTCTGGAAACACCATATATTTT. Its translation is CASSTDVYSGNTIYF.

The chain has TRBV7-8 and TRBJ2-2; no clear D. This CDR3 region has 16 residues. The germline gives CDR1 SGHVS, CDR2 FQNEAQ. Trimming shortened V by 0 bases and J by 5 bases, and 13 bases separated the two germline ends. The CDR3 reads CASSLARIGRTGELFF. The CDR3 nucleotides read TGTGCCAGCAGCTTAGCGCGGATAGGGCGAACCGGGGAGCTGTTTTTT. The full variable domain, its missing parts supplied by reference TRBV7-8 and TRBJ2-2, is GAGVSQSPRYKVAKRGQDVALRCDPISGHVSLFWYQQALGQGPEFLTYFQNEAQLDKSGLPSDRFFAERPEGSVSTLKIQRTQQEDSAVYLCASSLARIGRTGELFFGEGSRLTVL.

The chain is built from TRBV7-2 and TRBJ2-1, with a possible D match to TRBD1 (5 bases). Germline loops: CDR1 SGHTA, CDR2 FQGNSA. V dropped 2 bases and J dropped 7 bases, with 12 bases sitting between them. CDR3 length equals 14 residues. The CDR3 region is CASSLTTDRNEQFF. The CDR3 bases are TGTGCCAGCAGCTTAACGACAGATCGGAATGAGCAGTTCTTC. The entire variable domain, with the rest obtained from reference TRBV7-2 and TRBJ2-1, is as follows: GAGVSQSPSNKVTEKGKDVELRCDPISGHTALYWYRQSLGQGLEFLIYFQGNSAPDKSGLPSDRFSAERTGGSVSTLTIQRTQQEDSAVYLCASSLTTDRNEQFFGPGTRLTVL.

The V call is TRBV5-1, the J call TRBJ2-1; 12 bases align to TRBD1. This CDR3 has 15 amino acids. Germline V gives CDR1 SGHRS, CDR2 YFSETQ. J gave up 8 bases and V 1 base, and 4 bases lay outside the gene matches. The CDR3 sequence is CASSLTGTGGHEQFF. The DNA of the CDR3 is TGCGCCAGCAGCTTGACCGGGACAGGGGGCCATGAGCAGTTCTTC.

The J gene is TRBJ2-7, the V gene TRBV29-1, with 11 bases lining up with TRBD1. This CDR3 contains 14 residues. V lost 6 bases, J lost 3 bases, and 7 bases stayed unmatched. Looked up from germline, CDR1 is SQVTM and CDR2 is ANQGSEA. The CDR3 loop is CSVPGGQGVYEQYF. The CDR3, as DNA: TGCAGCGTACCTGGGGGACAGGGGGTCTACGAGCAGTACTTC.

The V gene is TRBV28, the J gene TRBJ2-7, with TRBD2 matching 7 bases. Germline lookup yields CDR1 MDHEN and CDR2 SYDVKM. The CDR3 length is 12 residues. V shed 6 bases, J shed 3 bases, and the junction held 2 bases outside the gene matches. CDR3: CASRTGGYEQYF. Written as DNA, the CDR3 is TGTGCCAGCAGGACGGGAGGCTACGAGCAGTACTTC.

The V call is TRBV6-1, the J call TRBJ2-1; possibly TRBD1 or TRBD2 for D (5 bases each). Between the trimmed V and J ends, which lost 4 bases and 0 bases, there was a span of 13 bases. CDR3 length equals 16 residues. The germline V gene encodes CDR1 MNHNS and CDR2 SASEGT. The DNA for the CDR3 is TGTGCCAGCAGTGGGGGTCGGGGCCCCTCCTACAATGAGCAGTTCTTC. This gives the protein CASSGGRGPSYNEQFF.

Only a few counts were recorded for this clone. The chain uses TRBV6-5 and TRBJ1-5; 8 bases map to TRBD1. The CDR3 spans 14 residues. The ends lost 7 bases at V and 4 bases at J; junction bases unmatched: 6. Per germline, CDR1 MNHEY and CDR2 SVGAGI. CDR3 DNA: TGTGCCAGCAAAAACAGGGGGAGAAATCAGCCCCAGCATTTT. Protein product: CASKNRGRNQPQHF.

The rearrangement joins TRBV15 to TRBJ1-1; D gene unclear. CDR1 and CDR2 from the germline V gene are LNHNV and YYDKDF (reference sequence). Trimming took 5 bases from V and 5 from J, leaving 12 bases between them. This CDR3 has 13 amino acids. The CDR3 DNA is TGTGCCACCAGCGTAAAGGTGGAAACTGAAGCTTTCTTT. Amino acid sequence: CATSVKVETEAFF.

The V gene is TRBV28, the J gene TRBJ1-5; D call uncertain. The ends were cut back, 7 bases at V and 3 bases at J, with 7 bases in the middle. The V gene's germline CDR1 is MDHEN and CDR2 SYDVKM. The CDR3 loop spans 12 amino acids. The CDR3 sequence is CASTEANQPQHF. The CDR3 DNA reads as TGTGCCAGCACGGAAGCCAATCAGCCCCAGCATTTT.

This sequence joins TRBV6-1 and TRBJ1-2; D possibly corresponds to TRBD1 (5 bases). The CDR3 totals 15 residues. Germline V CDR1 and CDR2: MNHNS, SASEGT. The V end was cut by 0 bases, the J end by 4 bases, with 12 bases between. The CDR3 coding sequence is TGTGCCAGCAGTGAAGCTGGGGGGGTGGCCTATGGCTACACCTTC. Translated, it gives CASSEAGGVAYGYTF.

This chain connects TRBV29-1 to TRBJ2-2; D is perhaps TRBD1 (5 bases). V lost 2 bases and J lost 5, with 18 bases in between. Germline V gene sequence: CDR1 SQVTM, CDR2 ANQGSEA. The CDR3 length is 16 residues. The CDR3 DNA is TGCAGCGTTGAAAATCCGGTAGGGGTATGGACCGGGGAGCTGTTTTTT. Translation: CSVENPVGVWTGELFF.

The CDR3 protein is CASSATLNTEAFF. The CDR3 nucleotides read TGTGCCAGCAGTGCGACACTGAACACTGAAGCTTTCTTT. The genes are TRBV25-1 and TRBJ1-1; D unresolved. Germline V gives CDR1 MGHDK, CDR2 SYGVNS. The germline V and J ends were trimmed by 4 bases and 0 bases, with 6 bases remaining between them. The CDR3 runs 13 residues.

The J gene is TRBJ1-1, the V gene TRBV18; TRBD1 matches 7 bases. Germline CDR1 is KGHSH and CDR2 is LQKENI. Unmatched junction bases numbered 17, after V lost 2 bases and J lost 8 bases. CDR3 length: 17 amino acids. CDR3 sequence (DNA): TGTGCCAGCTCACCAAACCCAATCAGATTACAGGGGACGGAAGCTTTCTTT. This gives the protein CASSPNPIRLQGTEAFF.